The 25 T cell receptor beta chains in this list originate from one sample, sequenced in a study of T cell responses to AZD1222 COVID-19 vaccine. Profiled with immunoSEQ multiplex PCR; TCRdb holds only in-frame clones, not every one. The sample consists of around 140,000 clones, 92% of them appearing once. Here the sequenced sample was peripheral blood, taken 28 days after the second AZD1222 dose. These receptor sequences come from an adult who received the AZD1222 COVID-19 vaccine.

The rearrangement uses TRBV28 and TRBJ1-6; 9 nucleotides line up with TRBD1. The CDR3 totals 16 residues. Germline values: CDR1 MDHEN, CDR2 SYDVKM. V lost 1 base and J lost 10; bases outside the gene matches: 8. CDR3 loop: CASSLSAQGALSPLHF. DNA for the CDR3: TGTGCCAGCAGTTTATCTGCACAGGGGGCTCTCTCACCCCTCCACTTT.

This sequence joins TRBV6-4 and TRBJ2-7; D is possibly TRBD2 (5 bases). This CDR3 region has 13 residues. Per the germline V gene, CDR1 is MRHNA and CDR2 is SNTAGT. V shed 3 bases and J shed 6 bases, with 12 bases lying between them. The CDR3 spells CASSESDRGEQYF. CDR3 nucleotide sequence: TGTGCCAGCAGTGAGTCGGATCGGGGCGAGCAGTACTTC.

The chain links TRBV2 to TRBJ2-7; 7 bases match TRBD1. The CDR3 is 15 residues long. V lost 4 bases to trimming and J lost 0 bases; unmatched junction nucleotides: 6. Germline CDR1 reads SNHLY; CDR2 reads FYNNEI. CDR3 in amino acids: CASSVPGGSSYEQYF. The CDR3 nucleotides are TGTGCCAGCAGTGTCCCAGGGGGAAGCTCCTACGAGCAGTACTTC.

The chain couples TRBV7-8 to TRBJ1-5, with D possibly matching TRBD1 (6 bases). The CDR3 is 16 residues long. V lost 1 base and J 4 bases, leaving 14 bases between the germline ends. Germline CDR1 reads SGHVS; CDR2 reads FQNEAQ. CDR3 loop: CASSLGRGIGNQPQHF. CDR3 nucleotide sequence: TGTGCCAGCAGCTTAGGCAGGGGAATCGGAAATCAGCCCCAGCATTTT.

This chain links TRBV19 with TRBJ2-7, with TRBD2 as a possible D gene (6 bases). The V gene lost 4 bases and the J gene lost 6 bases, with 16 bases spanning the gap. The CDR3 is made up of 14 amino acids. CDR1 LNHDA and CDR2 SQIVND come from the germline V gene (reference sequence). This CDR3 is CASSTLANYAEQYF. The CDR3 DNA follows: TGTGCCAGTAGTACCCTAGCGAATTACGCCGAGCAGTACTTC.

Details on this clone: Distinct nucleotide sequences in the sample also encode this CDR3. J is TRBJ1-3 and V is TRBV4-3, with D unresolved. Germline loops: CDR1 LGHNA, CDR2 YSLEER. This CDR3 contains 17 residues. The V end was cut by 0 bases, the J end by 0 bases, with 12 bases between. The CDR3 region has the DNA TGCGCCAGCAGCCAAGATTGGGCTGCAAGCTCTGGAAACACCATATATTTT. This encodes CASSQDWAASSGNTIYF.

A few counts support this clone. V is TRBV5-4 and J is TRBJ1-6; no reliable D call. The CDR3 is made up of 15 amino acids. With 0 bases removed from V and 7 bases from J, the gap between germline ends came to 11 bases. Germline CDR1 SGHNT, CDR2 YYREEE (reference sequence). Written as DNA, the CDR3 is TGTGCCAGCAGCTTGGACATGAGAACGAATTCACCCCTCCACTTT. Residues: CASSLDMRTNSPLHF.

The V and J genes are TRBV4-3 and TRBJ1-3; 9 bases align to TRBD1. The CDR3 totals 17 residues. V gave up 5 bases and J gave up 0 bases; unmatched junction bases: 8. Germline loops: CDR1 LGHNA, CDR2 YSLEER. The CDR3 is CASSERDRASSGNTIYF. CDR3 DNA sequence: TGCGCCAGCAGCGAAAGGGACAGGGCATCCTCTGGAAACACCATATATTTT.

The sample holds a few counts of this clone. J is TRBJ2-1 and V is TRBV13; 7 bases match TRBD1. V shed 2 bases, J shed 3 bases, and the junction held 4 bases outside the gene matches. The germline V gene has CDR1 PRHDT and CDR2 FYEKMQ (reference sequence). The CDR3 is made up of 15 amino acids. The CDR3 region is CASSLLGQIYNEQFF. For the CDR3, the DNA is TGTGCCAGCAGCTTATTGGGACAGATCTACAATGAGCAGTTCTTC.

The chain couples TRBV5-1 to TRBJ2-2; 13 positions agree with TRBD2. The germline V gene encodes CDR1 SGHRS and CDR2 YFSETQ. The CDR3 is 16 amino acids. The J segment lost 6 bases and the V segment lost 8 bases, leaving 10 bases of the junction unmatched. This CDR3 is CASLKDGLAGAGELFF. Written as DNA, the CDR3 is TGCGCCAGTTTGAAGGACGGACTAGCGGGAGCCGGGGAGCTGTTTTTT.

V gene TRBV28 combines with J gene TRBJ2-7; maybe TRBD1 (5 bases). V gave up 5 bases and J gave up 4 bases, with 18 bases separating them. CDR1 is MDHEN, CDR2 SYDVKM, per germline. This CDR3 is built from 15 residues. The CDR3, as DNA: TGTGCCAGCAGTCTTCCCCAGGCAGGGCCTTACGAGCAGTACTTC. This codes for CASSLPQAGPYEQYF.

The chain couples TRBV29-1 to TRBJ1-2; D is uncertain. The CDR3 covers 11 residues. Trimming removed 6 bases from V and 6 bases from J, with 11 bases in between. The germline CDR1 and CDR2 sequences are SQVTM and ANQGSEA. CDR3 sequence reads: CSVGNSDGYTF. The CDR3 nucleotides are TGCAGCGTGGGGAACAGTGATGGCTACACCTTC.

The CDR3, as DNA: TGTGCCACCAGCCCCCGGGCAGGGGGTTGGGAAAAACTGTTTTTT. Residues: CATSPRAGGWEKLFF. The chain has TRBV15 and TRBJ1-4; 7 bases are a match to TRBD1. This CDR3 is 15 amino acids long. J lost 8 bases, V lost 5 bases, and 11 bases had no gene match. Germline V lookup: CDR1 LNHNV, CDR2 YYDKDF (reference sequence). The entire variable domain, with the rest obtained from reference TRBV15 and TRBJ1-4, is as follows: DAMVIQNPRYQVTQFGKPVTLSCSQTLNHNVMYWYQQKSSQAPKLLFHYYDKDFNNEADTPDNFQSRRPNTSFCFLDIRSPGLGDTAMYLCATSPRAGGWEKLFFGSGTQLSVL.

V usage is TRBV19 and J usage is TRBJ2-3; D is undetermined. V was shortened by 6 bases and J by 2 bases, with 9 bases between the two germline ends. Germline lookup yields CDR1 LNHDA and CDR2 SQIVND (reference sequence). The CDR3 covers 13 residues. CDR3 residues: CASRHPTTDTQYF. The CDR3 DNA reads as TGTGCCAGTAGGCACCCGACCACAGATACGCAGTATTTT.

The CDR3 DNA follows: TGTGCCATCAGAACGGGACGGGAGAACACTGAAGCTTTCTTT. Encoded protein: CAIRTGRENTEAFF. J is TRBJ1-1 and V is TRBV10-3, with D possibly matching TRBD1 (5 bases). CDR1 is ENHRY and CDR2 is SYGVKD in the germline V gene. V shed 6 bases and J shed 1 base, with 12 bases lying between them. The CDR3 is 14 amino acids.

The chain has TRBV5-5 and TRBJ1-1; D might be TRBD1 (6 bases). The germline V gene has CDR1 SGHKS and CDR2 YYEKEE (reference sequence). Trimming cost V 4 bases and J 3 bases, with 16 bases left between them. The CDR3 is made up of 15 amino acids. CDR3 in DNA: TGTGCCAGCAGCCCCCCGCAGGGGAGGGACACTGAAGCTTTCTTT. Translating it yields CASSPPQGRDTEAFF.

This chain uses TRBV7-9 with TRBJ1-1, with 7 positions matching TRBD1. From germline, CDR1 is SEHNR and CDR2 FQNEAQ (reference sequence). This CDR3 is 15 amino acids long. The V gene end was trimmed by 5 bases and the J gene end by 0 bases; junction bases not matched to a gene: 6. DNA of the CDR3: TGTGCCAGCAGCCGGGACAGAGTGATGAACACTGAAGCTTTCTTT. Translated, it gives CASSRDRVMNTEAFF. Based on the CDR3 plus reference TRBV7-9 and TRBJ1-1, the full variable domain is DTGVSQNPRHKITKRGQNVTFRCDPISEHNRLYWYRQTLGQGPEFLTYFQNEAQLEKSRLLSDRFSAERPKGSFSTLEIQRTEQGDSAMYLCASSRDRVMNTEAFFGQGTRLTVV.

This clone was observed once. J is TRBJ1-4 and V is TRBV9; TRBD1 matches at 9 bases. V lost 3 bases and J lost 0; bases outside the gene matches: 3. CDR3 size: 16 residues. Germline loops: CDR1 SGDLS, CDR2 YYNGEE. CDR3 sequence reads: CASSATGGTTNEKLFF. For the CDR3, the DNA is TGTGCCAGCAGCGCGACAGGGGGAACAACTAATGAAAAACTGTTTTTT.

CDR3 DNA sequence: TGTGCCACCAGCAGAGATGCGAAACGGAGCAATCAGCCCCAGCATTTT. Encoded protein: CATSRDAKRSNQPQHF. The chain has TRBV15 and TRBJ1-5; D gene unclear. The CDR3 is 16 residues long. Trimming cost V 0 bases and J 1 base, with 10 bases left between them. Germline V gene data show CDR1 as LNHNV and CDR2 as YYDKDF (reference sequence).

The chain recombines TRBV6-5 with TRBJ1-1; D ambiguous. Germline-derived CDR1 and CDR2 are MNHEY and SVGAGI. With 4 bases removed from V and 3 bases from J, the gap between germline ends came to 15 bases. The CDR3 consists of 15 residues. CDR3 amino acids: CASSSAGGRDTEAFF. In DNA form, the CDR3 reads TGTGCCAGCAGTTCGGCAGGAGGGAGGGACACTGAAGCTTTCTTT.

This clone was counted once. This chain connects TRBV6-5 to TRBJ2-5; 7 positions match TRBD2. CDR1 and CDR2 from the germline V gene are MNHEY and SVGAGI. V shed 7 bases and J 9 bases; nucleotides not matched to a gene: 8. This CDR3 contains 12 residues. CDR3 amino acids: CASKTGGRAQYF. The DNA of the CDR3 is TGTGCCAGCAAAACGGGGGGTAGGGCCCAGTACTTC.

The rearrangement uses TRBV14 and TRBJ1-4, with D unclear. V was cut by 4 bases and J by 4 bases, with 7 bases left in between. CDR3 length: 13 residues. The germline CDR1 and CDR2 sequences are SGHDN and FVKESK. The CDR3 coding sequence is TGTGCCAGCAGCCGGTTGGATAATGAAAAACTGTTTTTT. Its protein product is CASSRLDNEKLFF.

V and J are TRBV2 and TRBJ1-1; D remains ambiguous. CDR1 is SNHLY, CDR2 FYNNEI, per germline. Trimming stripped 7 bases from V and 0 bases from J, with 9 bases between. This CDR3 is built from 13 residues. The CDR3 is CASIVRMNTEAFF. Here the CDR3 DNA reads TGTGCCAGCATTGTCAGAATGAACACTGAAGCTTTCTTT.

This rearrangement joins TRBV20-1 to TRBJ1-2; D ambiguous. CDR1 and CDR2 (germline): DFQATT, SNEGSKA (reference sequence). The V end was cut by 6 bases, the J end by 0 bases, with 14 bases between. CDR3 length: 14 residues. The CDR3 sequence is CSASRAGSNYGYTF. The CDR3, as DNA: TGCAGTGCCAGTCGTGCGGGCTCTAACTATGGCTACACCTTC.

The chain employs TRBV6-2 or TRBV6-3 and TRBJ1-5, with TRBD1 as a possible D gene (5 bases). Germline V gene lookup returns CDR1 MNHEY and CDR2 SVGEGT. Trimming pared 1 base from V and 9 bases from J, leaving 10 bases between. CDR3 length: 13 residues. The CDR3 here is CASSYLTGAPQHF. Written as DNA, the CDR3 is TGTGCCAGCAGTTACTTGACCGGGGCGCCCCAGCATTTT.